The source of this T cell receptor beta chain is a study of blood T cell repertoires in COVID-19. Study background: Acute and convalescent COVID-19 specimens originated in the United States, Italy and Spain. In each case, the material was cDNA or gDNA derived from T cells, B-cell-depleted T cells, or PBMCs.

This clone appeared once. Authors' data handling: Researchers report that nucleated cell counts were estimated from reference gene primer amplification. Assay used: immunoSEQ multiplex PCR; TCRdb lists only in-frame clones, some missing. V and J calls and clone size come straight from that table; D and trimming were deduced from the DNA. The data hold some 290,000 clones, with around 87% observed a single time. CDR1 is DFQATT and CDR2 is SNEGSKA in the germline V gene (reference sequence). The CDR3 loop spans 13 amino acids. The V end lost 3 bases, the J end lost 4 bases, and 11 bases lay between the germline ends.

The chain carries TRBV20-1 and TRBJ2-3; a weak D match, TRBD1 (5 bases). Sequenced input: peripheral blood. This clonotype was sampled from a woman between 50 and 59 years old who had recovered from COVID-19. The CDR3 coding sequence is TGCAGTGCTAGTTTTCCAGGGCCAGATACGCAGTATTTT. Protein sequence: CSASFPGPDTQYF.